Shown below are 5 T cell receptor beta chains from a single sample sequenced in a study of cytotoxic CD8 clonotypes in ibrutinib-treated CLL. Sequencing used immunoSEQ multiplex PCR; TCRdb keeps in-frame clones, though not all of them. This sample has 20,000 to 25,000 clones; just under 70% occur once, and the top ten carry around 30%. The specimen was PBMCs, collected after 24 months of ibrutinib treatment. The source is a human donor with chronic lymphocytic leukemia.

The chain links TRBV6-5 to TRBJ2-7; D remains unclear. This CDR3 region has 12 residues. Trimming removed 5 bases at V and 2 bases at J, with 7 bases between. Per the germline V gene, CDR1 is MNHEY and CDR2 is SVGAGI. The CDR3 DNA follows: TGTGCCAGCAGTGAACCGACCTACGAGCAGTACTTC. Its protein product is CASSEPTYEQYF.

This rearrangement joins TRBV7-9 to TRBJ1-2; D not resolved. CDR3 size: 14 residues. Per germline, CDR1 SEHNR and CDR2 FQNEAQ (reference sequence). Trimming shortened V by 5 bases and J by 2 bases, and 12 bases separated the two germline ends. This chain's CDR3 is CASSPRGRNYGYTF. CDR3 nucleotide sequence: TGTGCCAGCAGCCCCCGAGGGAGAAACTATGGCTACACCTTC.

The chain is built from TRBV27 and TRBJ2-1, with D perhaps TRBD2 (6 bases). Trimming left V 3 bases short and J 7 bases short, with 13 bases between. This CDR3 region has 14 residues. In germline, CDR1 is MNHEY, CDR2 SMNVEV (reference sequence). The CDR3 sequence: CASSFTRLVNEQFF. The CDR3 nucleotides are TGTGCCAGCAGTTTTACTCGACTAGTAAATGAGCAGTTCTTC.

This chain joins TRBV29-1 and TRBJ1-2, with 7 bases fitting TRBD1. V was pared by 6 bases and J by 0 bases, with 7 bases of the junction left unmatched. CDR3 length equals 14 residues. Germline V gene sequence: CDR1 SQVTM, CDR2 ANQGSEA. The CDR3 loop is CSVGDSRANYGYTF. The DNA of the CDR3 is TGCAGCGTGGGGGACAGCAGAGCTAACTATGGCTACACCTTC. Using reference TRBV29-1 and TRBJ1-2 for the parts outside the CDR3, the full variable domain is SAVISQKPSRDICQRGTSLTIQCQVDSQVTMMFWYRQQPGQSLTLIATANQGSEATYESGFVIDKFPISRPNLTFSTLTVSNMSPEDSSIYLCSVGDSRANYGYTFGSGTRLTVV.

The rearrangement joins TRBV27 to TRBJ2-3; 8 bases match TRBD1. Per the germline V gene, CDR1 is MNHEY and CDR2 is SMNVEV (reference sequence). CDR3 length: 17 amino acids. Trimming took 6 bases from V and 4 from J; bases not matched to a gene: 15. The CDR3 spells CASSFYRTGSKADTQYF. Written as DNA, the CDR3 is TGTGCCAGCAGCTTCTATAGGACAGGGTCAAAGGCAGATACGCAGTATTTT.